A single sample is the source of the 19 T cell receptor beta chains below, sequenced in a study of T cell responses to AZD1222 COVID-19 vaccine. The data were produced by immunoSEQ multiplex PCR, yet TCRdb's version contains in-frame clones alone and is incomplete. The sample includes some 150,000 clones, 65% to 90% of them seen just once. Source: peripheral blood, taken 28 days after the second dose of the MenACWY control vaccine. These receptors all stem from an adult who received the MenACWY meningococcal vaccine as a control.

V gene TRBV7-9 combines with J gene TRBJ2-3; tentative D call: TRBD2 (6 bases). Germline values: CDR1 SEHNR, CDR2 FQNEAQ (reference sequence). V was shortened by 5 bases and J by 6 bases, with 6 bases between the two germline ends. The CDR3 has 11 residues. The CDR3 here is CASSRGDTQYF. The CDR3 coding sequence is TGTGCCAGCAGCCGGGGGGATACGCAGTATTTT.

This clone was recorded once. V is TRBV24-1 and J is TRBJ1-1, with 7 bases matching TRBD1. This CDR3 contains 15 residues. V lost 6 bases, J lost 4 bases, and 10 bases stayed unmatched. The germline CDR1 and CDR2 sequences are KGHDR and SFDVKD. The CDR3 reads CATSSGGRGVTEAFF. The DNA of the CDR3 is TGTGCCACCAGTTCGGGGGGCAGGGGGGTCACTGAAGCTTTCTTT.

V is TRBV11-2 and J is TRBJ2-5; D may be TRBD1 or TRBD2 (6 bases each). This CDR3 comprises 13 residues. Trimming took 5 bases from V and 5 from J, leaving 12 bases between them. CDR1 SGHAT and CDR2 FQNNGV come from the germline V gene. The CDR3 nucleotides read TGTGCCAGCAGCCCGGGGGCTAGGGAGACCCAGTACTTC. Translating gives CASSPGARETQYF.

J is TRBJ1-1 and V is TRBV29-1, with D maybe TRBD1 (6 bases). CDR1 is SQVTM, CDR2 ANQGSEA, per germline. The CDR3 length is 12 residues. The V end lost 4 bases, the J end lost 3 bases, and 9 bases lay between the germline ends. This CDR3 is CSVVRQDTEAFF. The DNA of the CDR3 is TGCAGCGTTGTCAGACAGGACACTGAAGCTTTCTTT.

This clone was observed once. The chain couples TRBV19 to TRBJ1-5, with no clear D. CDR3 size: 13 residues. Trimming took 2 bases from V and 4 from J, leaving 6 bases between them. Germline loops: CDR1 LNHDA, CDR2 SQIVND (reference sequence). In nucleotides, the CDR3 is TGTGCCAGTAGTATATCTCTAAATCAGCCCCAGCATTTT. This translates into CASSISLNQPQHF.

The chain uses TRBV5-4 and TRBJ1-2; 8 positions match TRBD1. V shed 5 bases, J shed 8 bases, and the junction held 14 bases outside the gene matches. Germline CDR1 and CDR2: SGHNT and YYREEE (reference sequence). This CDR3 is built from 15 residues. DNA of the CDR3: TGTGCCAGCAGTTCACCAACCAGGGGGCGTAGGGGCTACACCTTC. The encoded protein is CASSSPTRGRRGYTF.

The chain carries TRBV4-3 and TRBJ2-3; D tentatively fits TRBD1 or TRBD2 (5 bases each). The CDR3 is 17 amino acids. The germline CDR1 and CDR2 sequences are LGHNA and YSLEER. V dropped 1 base and J dropped 2 bases, with 16 bases sitting between them. The CDR3 coding sequence is TGCGCCAGCAGCCAAGTGGGGGATAGCGTCCACACAGATACGCAGTATTTT. It codes for CASSQVGDSVHTDTQYF.

The genes are TRBV30 and TRBJ1-2; D is possibly TRBD1 (5 bases). V dropped 0 bases and J dropped 6 bases, with 11 bases sitting between them. CDR1 is GTSNPN and CDR2 is SVGIG in the germline V gene (reference sequence). The CDR3 totals 13 residues. The CDR3 protein is CAWSVGSGHGYTF. DNA for the CDR3: TGTGCCTGGAGTGTAGGCTCAGGGCATGGCTACACCTTC.

The gene calls are TRBV7-7 and TRBJ2-7; TRBD2 aligns across 8 bases. Germline lookup yields CDR1 SSHAT and CDR2 FNYEAQ (reference sequence). CDR3 length equals 12 residues. CDR3 amino acids: CRRRGGAYEQYV. CDR3 in DNA: TGTCGTCGACGGGGGGGTGCCTACGAGCAGTACGTC.

V is TRBV7-3 and J is TRBJ1-5, with 9 bases that match TRBD1. CDR3 size: 18 residues. Germline values: CDR1 SGHTA, CDR2 FQGTGA. Unmatched junction bases numbered 16, after V lost 2 bases and J lost 8 bases. CDR3 sequence (DNA): TGTGCCAGCAGCTTATGCCCCCGGGACAGGGAAGGTGGGGAGCCCCAGCATTTT. Its translation: CASSLCPRDREGGEPQHF.

The gene calls are TRBV19 and TRBJ2-3; weak D call: TRBD1 (5 bases). The CDR3 has 15 amino acids. From germline, CDR1 is LNHDA and CDR2 SQIVND (reference sequence). V lost 3 bases and J lost 0, with 10 bases in between. In DNA, the CDR3 is TGTGCCAGTAGTATGGGGAAGGGGAGCACAGATACGCAGTATTTT. The encoded protein is CASSMGKGSTDTQYF.

Written as DNA, the CDR3 is TGCAGCGTTGTAGGGGACAGGGCCTACAATGAGCAGTTCTTC. Amino acids: CSVVGDRAYNEQFF. V and J are TRBV29-1 and TRBJ2-1; 9 bases map to TRBD1. Germline V gene lookup returns CDR1 SQVTM and CDR2 ANQGSEA. CDR3 length equals 14 residues. The J segment lost 2 bases and the V segment lost 4 bases, leaving 3 bases of the junction unmatched.

The chain is built from TRBV12-5 and TRBJ1-1; D gene uncertain. Trimming shortened V by 5 bases and J by 1 base, and 8 bases separated the two germline ends. Germline assignment: CDR1 LGHNT and CDR2 FRNRAP. This CDR3 is built from 13 residues. CDR3 bases: TGTGCTAGTGGTGTAAACAGGAACACTGAAGCTTTCTTT. Translated, it gives CASGVNRNTEAFF.

The gene calls are TRBV15 and TRBJ1-1; D gene uncertain. Trimming removed 1 base from V and 3 bases from J, with 18 bases in between. The length of the CDR3 is 17 residues. Germline V gene lookup returns CDR1 LNHNV and CDR2 YYDKDF (reference sequence). The CDR3 sequence: CATSRVTEPLWDTEAFF. In DNA form, the CDR3 reads TGTGCCACCAGCAGAGTCACAGAGCCCTTATGGGACACTGAAGCTTTCTTT.

The chain has TRBV7-8 and TRBJ2-2; 7 bases are a match to TRBD1. CDR1 SGHVS and CDR2 FQNEAQ come from the germline V gene. V shed 4 bases and J 4 bases; nucleotides not matched to a gene: 12. CDR3 size: 17 residues. As DNA, the CDR3 is TGTGCCAGCAGCTCCTTAAACCCGACAGGGCCCACCGGGGAGCTGTTTTTT. Encoded protein: CASSSLNPTGPTGELFF.

About this clone itself: Because the CDR3's place on the DNA is in doubt, the DNA is left out and the CDR3 is given as listed by TCRdb. The chain carries TRBV15 and TRBJ1-1. The CDR3 comprises 16 residues, both ends counted. The germline gives CDR1 LNHNV, CDR2 YYDKDF (reference sequence). The CDR3 here is CATSTWSGRANTEAFF.

The V call is TRBV4-3, the J call TRBJ2-3, with TRBD2 identical over 8 bases. From germline, CDR1 is LGHNA and CDR2 YSLEER. Germline trimming cut 4 bases from V and 4 bases from J; bases unmatched to any gene: 7. The CDR3 runs 15 residues. The CDR3: CASSPTVGRADTQYF. CDR3 coding DNA: TGCGCCAGCAGCCCAACGGTCGGGAGGGCAGATACGCAGTATTTT.

J is TRBJ2-7 and V is TRBV14; the match to TRBD2 covers 7 bases. The CDR3 runs 16 residues. Losses at the gene ends were 4 bases for V and 3 bases for J; bases not matched to a gene: 12. The germline V gene encodes CDR1 SGHDN and CDR2 FVKESK. CDR3 nucleotides: TGTGCCAGCAGCCCCAAGATGGGAGGGTATAACTACGAGCAGTACTTC. Translated, it gives CASSPKMGGYNYEQYF.

V gene TRBV4-3 combines with J gene TRBJ1-1; D is ambiguous. There are 15 residues in the CDR3. CDR1 and CDR2 from the germline V gene are LGHNA and YSLEER. With 1 base removed from V and 1 base from J, the gap between germline ends came to 10 bases. CDR3 sequence: CASSQVIGENTEAFF. The CDR3 nucleotides are TGCGCCAGCAGCCAAGTTATTGGGGAGAACACTGAAGCTTTCTTT.